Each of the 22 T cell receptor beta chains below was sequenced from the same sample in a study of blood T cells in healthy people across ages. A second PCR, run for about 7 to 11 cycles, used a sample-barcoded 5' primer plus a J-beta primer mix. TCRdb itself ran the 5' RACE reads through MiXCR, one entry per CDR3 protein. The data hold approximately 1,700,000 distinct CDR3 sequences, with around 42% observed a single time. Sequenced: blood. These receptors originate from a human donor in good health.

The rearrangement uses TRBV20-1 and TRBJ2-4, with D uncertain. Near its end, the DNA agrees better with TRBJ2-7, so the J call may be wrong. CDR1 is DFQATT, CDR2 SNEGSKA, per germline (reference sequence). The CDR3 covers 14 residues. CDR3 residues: CSARAPVYIDEQYF. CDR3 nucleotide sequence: TGCAGTGCTAGAGCCCCAGTGTACATAGACGAGCAGTACTTC.

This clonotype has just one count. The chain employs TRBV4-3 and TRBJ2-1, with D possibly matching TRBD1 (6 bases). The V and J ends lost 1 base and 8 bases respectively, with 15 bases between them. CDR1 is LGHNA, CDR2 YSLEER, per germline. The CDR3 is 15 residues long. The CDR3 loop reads CASSQAQGVNHEQFF. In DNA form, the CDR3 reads TGCGCCAGCAGCCAAGCACAGGGTGTGAATCATGAGCAGTTCTTC.

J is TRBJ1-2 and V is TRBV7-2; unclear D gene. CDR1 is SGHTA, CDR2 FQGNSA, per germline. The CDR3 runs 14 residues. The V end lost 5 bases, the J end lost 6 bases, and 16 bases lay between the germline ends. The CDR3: CASSQDHSTNGYTF. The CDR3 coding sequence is TGTGCCAGCAGCCAGGATCACTCGACCAATGGCTACACCTTC. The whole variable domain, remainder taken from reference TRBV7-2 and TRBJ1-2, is GAGVSQSPSNKVTEKGKDVELRCDPISGHTALYWYRQSLGQGLEFLIYFQGNSAPDKSGLPSDRFSAERTGGSVSTLTIQRTQQEDSAVYLCASSQDHSTNGYTFGSGTRLTVV.

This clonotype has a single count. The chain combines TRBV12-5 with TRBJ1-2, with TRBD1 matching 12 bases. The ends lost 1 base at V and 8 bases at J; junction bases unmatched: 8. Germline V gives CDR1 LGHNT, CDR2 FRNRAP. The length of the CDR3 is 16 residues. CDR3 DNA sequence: TGTGCTAGTGGTTTGGACCCGGGACAGGGGGCACGAGGCTACACCTTC. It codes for CASGLDPGQGARGYTF.

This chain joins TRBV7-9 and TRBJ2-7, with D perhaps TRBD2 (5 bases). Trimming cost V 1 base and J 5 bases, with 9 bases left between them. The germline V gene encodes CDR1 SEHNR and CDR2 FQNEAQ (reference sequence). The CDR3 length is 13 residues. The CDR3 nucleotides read TGTGCCAGCAGCTTAGGGACTTTCCACGAGCAGTACTTC. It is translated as CASSLGTFHEQYF.

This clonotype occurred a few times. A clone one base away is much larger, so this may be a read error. CDR3 bases: TGTGCCAGCAGTTATAATCAGGACACTGAAGCTTTCTTT. It translates to CASSYNQDTEAFF. This chain connects TRBV6-6 to TRBJ1-1; no clear D gene. The V gene lost 3 bases and the J gene lost 3 bases, with 8 bases spanning the gap. The CDR3 contains 13 residues. Looked up from germline, CDR1 is MNHNY and CDR2 is SVGAGI (reference sequence).

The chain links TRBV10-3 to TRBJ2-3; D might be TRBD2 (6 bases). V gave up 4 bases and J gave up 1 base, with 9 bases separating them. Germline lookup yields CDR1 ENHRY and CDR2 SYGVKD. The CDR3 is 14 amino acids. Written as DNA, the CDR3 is TGTGCCATCAGTGGGGACTTAGGCACAGATACGCAGTATTTT. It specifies CAISGDLGTDTQYF.

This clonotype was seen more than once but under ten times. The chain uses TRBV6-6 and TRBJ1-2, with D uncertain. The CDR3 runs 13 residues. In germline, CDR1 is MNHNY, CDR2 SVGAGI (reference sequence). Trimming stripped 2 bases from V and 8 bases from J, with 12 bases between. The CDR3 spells CASSYEDQRGYTF. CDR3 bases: TGTGCCAGCAGTTACGAGGATCAAAGAGGCTACACCTTC.

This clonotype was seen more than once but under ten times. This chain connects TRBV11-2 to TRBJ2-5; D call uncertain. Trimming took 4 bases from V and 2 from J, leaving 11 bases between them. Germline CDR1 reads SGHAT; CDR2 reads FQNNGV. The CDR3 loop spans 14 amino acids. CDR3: CASSSMSLQETQYF. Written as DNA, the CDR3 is TGTGCCAGCAGCTCCATGTCCCTTCAAGAGACCCAGTACTTC.

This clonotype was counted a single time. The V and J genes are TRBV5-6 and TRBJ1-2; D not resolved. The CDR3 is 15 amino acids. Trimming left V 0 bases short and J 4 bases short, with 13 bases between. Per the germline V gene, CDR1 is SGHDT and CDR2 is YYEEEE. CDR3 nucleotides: TGTGCCAGCAGCTTGGTTACCCTCGGGCGCTATGGCTACACCTTC. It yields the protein CASSLVTLGRYGYTF.

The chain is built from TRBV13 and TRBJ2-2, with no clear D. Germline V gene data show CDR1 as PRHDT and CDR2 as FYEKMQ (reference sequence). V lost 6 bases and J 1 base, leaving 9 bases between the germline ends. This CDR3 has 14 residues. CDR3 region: CASRARWNTGELFF. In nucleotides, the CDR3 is TGTGCCAGCAGGGCGAGGTGGAACACCGGGGAGCTGTTTTTT. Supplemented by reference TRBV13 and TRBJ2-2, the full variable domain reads AAGVIQSPRHLIKEKRETATLKCYPIPRHDTVYWYQQGPGQDPQFLISFYEKMQSDKGSIPDRFSAQQFSDYHSELNMSSLELGDSALYFCASRARWNTGELFFGEGSRLTVL.

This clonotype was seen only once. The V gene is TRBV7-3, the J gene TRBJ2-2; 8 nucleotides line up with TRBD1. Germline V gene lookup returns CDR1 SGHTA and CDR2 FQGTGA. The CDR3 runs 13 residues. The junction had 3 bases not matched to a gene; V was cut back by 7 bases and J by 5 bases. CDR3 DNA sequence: TGTGCCAGCACTACAGGGGGGACCGGGGAGCTGTTTTTT. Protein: CASTTGGTGELFF.

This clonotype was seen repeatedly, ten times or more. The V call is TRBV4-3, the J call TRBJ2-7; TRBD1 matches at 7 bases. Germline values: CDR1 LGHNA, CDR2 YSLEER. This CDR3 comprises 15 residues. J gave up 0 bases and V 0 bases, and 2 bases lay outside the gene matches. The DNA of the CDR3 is TGCGCCAGCAGCCAAGATCGGGACAGCTCCTACGAGCAGTACTTC. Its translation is CASSQDRDSSYEQYF.

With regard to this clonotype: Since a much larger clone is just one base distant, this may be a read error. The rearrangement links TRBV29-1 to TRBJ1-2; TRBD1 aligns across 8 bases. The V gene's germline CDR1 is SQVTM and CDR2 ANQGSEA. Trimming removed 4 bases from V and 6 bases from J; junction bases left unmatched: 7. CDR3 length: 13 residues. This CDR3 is CSVAGQEIDGYTF. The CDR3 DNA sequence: TGCAGCGTTGCGGGACAGGAAATCGATGGCTACACCTTC. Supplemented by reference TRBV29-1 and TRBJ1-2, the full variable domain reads SAVISQKPSRDICQRGTSLTIQCQVDSQVTMMFWYRQQPGQSLTLIATANQGSEATYESGFVIDKFPISRPNLTFSTLTVSNMSPEDSSIYLCSVAGQEIDGYTFGSGTRLTVV.

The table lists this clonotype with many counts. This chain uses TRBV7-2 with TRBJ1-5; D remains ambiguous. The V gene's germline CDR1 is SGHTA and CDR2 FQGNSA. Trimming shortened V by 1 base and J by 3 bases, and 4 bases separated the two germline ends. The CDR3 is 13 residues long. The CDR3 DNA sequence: TGTGCCAGCAGCTTAGACAACAATCAGCCCCAGCATTTT. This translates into CASSLDNNQPQHF.

The CDR3 region is CASSQIQNGYTF. The CDR3 coding sequence is TGTGCCAGCAGCCAAATCCAAAATGGCTACACCTTC. This chain uses TRBV7-9 with TRBJ1-2; D remains ambiguous. The CDR3 sequence is 12 residues long. Germline values: CDR1 SEHNR, CDR2 FQNEAQ (reference sequence). Trimming pared 5 bases from V and 6 bases from J, leaving 10 bases between.

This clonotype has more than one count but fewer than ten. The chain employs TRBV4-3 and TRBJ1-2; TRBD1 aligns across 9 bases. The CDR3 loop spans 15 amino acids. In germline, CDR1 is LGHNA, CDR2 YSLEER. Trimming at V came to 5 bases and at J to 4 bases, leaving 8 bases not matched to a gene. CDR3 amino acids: CASSEGQGSPYGYTF. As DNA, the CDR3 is TGCGCCAGCAGCGAAGGACAGGGGTCTCCCTATGGCTACACCTTC.

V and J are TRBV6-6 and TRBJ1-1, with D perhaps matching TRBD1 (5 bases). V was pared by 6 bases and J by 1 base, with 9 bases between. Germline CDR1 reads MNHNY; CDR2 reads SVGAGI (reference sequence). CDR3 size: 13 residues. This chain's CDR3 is CASRVRENTEAFF. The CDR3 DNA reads TGTGCCAGCAGAGTCAGGGAGAACACTGAAGCTTTCTTT.

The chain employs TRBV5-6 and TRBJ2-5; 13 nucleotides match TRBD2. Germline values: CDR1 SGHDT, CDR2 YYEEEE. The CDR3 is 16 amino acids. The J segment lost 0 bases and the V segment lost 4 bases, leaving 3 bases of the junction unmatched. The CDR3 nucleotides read TGTGCCAGCAGCATGACTAGCGGGGGGTACCAAGAGACCCAGTACTTC. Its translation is CASSMTSGGYQETQYF.

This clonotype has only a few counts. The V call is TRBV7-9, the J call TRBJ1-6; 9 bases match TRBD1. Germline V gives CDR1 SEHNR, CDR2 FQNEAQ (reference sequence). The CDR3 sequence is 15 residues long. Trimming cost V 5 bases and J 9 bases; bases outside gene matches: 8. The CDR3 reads CASSQPGQGISPLHF. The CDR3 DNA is TGTGCCAGCAGCCAACCGGGACAGGGAATTTCACCCCTCCACTTT.

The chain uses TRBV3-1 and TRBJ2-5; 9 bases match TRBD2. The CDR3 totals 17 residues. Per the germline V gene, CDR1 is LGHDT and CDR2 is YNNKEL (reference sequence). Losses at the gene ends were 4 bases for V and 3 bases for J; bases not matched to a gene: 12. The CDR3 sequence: CASSLLTSGRNKETQYF. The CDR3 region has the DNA TGTGCCAGCAGCCTACTGACTAGCGGAAGAAACAAAGAGACCCAGTACTTC.

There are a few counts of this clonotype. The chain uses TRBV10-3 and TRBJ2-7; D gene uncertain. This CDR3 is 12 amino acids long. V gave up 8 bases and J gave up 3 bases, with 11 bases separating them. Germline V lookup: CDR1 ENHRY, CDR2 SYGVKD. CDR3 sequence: CAISSVNYEQYF. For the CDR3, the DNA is TGTGCCATCTCTTCGGTAAACTACGAGCAGTACTTC.